This record concerns one T cell receptor (beta chain) sequence. Its antigen is as yet unknown. This sample was included in a study of cytomegalovirus exposure and HLA in healthy donors. Study-wide findings and caveats: An analysis was carried out later, and it reportedly showed fewer N-insertions in an Asian-associated ancestry cluster than the approximately 610-donor mean. A previous analysis found most TCR beta V segments productive roughly 87% or roughly 30% of the time.

CDR3 length equals 14 residues. CDR1 and CDR2 from the germline V gene are MNHNS and SASEGT. V dropped 6 bases and J dropped 1 base, with 13 bases sitting between them. PCR primers comprised 60 Vbeta and 13 Jbeta primers. Assay used: immunoSEQ multiplex PCR; TCRdb lists only in-frame clones, some missing. The sample yields roughly 100,000 clones, roughly 80% seen once. The chain joins TRBV6-1 to TRBJ2-7; perhaps TRBD1 as D (6 bases). The sequencing input was PBMCs. This TCR was recovered from a woman aged 35 to 49 in good health and CMV-seropositive. This CDR3 is CASSVRDISYEQYF. The CDR3 nucleotides are TGTGCCAGCAGCGTAAGGGACATTTCCTACGAGCAGTACTTC.